The sequence of this TCR beta chain was determined in a study of CD8 T cells in Susac syndrome. cDNA came from around 0.5 to 1 ug RNA primed by random hexamers. TCRdb processed the immunoSEQ multiplex PCR reads anew with MiXCR; each CDR3 protein has one entry. The table shows about 100,000 distinct CDR3 sequences, with around 96% occurring only once. Germline loops: CDR1 MNHNY, CDR2 SVGAGI (reference sequence). The germline V and J ends were trimmed by 5 bases and 7 bases, with 14 bases remaining between them. CDR3 length: 13 amino acids. Sequenced material: CD8+ T cells from PBMCs. This rearrangement joins TRBV6-6 to TRBJ2-5, with D perhaps TRBD1 (6 bases). The TCR was taken from a human donor with Susac syndrome. As DNA, the CDR3 is TGTGCCAGCAGTCACAGGGTAGAAGTGACCCAGTACTTC. Its protein product is CASSHRVEVTQYF.